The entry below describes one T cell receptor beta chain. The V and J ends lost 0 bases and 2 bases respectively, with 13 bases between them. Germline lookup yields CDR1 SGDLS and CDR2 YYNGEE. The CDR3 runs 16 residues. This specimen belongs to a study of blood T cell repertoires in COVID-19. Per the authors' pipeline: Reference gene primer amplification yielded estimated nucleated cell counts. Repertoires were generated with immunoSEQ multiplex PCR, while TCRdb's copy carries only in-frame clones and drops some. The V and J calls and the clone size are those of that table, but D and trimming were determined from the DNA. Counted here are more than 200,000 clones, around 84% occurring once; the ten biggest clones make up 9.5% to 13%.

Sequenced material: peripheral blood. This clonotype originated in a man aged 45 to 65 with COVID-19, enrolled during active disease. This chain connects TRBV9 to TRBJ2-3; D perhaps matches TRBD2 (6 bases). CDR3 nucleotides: TGTGCCAGCAGCGTAGGGCTGCCGGGACTCACAGATACGCAGTATTTT. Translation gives CASSVGLPGLTDTQYF.